This entry features one T cell receptor (beta chain) sequence. Only a few counts were recorded for this clone. The antigen it recognizes is unknown. No base quality values were provided; no much bigger clone lies one nucleotide off. The data are from a study of blood T cell repertoires in COVID-19 (dated by TCRdb to 2018 to 2021). Study-wide context: Collaborator samples came from the United States, Italy and Spain and covered acute and convalescent phases of COVID-19. Where available, HLA class I and class II types were obtained from metadata supplied by the sample provider rather than from assay-based typing. Samples came from the ongoing ImmuneRACE study (first 160 participants) plus 1,254 subjects from 6 global collaborators. Deeply sampled blood TCRbeta repertoires from subjects exposed to, actively infected with, or recovered from COVID-19 were included in the dataset. The repertoires were made available in a free public database intended to serve as a resource for research on the immune response to SARS-CoV-2. The prospective study material was composed of cDNA or gDNA derived from T cells, B-cell-depleted T cells, or PBMCs. A de-identified subject ID, COVID-19 status, age in years and sex were almost always included in the sample metadata. What the work shows at the level of the full study, not this receptor alone: Clinical and demographic metadata were provided uncurated, with the amount varying by source and participant.

TCRbeta CDR3 regions were amplified from genomic DNA using the immunoSEQ Assay, a bias-controlled multiplex PCR. As for the authors' bioinformatics: The number of nucleated cells in each sample was estimated from the amplification of reference gene primers within the assay. To quantify the absolute abundance of each unique TCRbeta CDR3 rearrangement, sequence reads were collapsed and filtered. Productive Simpson clonality was computed per sample as the square root of Simpson's diversity index over productive rearrangements. What TCRdb holds here is the immuneACCESS table cut down to in-frame rearrangements. Part of the clones is not present; checked against another copy, under half of the missing clones reflect an unresolved V gene, and the others are unexplained. V and J calls and clone size are given by that table; D and trimming were obtained from the DNA. The sample includes over 60,000 clones, with 82% observed a single time. The ten largest clones take up roughly a sixth of the sample.

The collaborating institutions used their own protocols to collect whole blood in K2EDTA tubes. For TCRbeta analysis, collaborators shipped samples as frozen whole blood, isolated PBMCs, or DNA extracted from either of those sample types. V is pruned by 6 bases and J by 5 bases, leaving 4 bases of the junction without a gene match. Taken from the germline V gene, the CDR1 and CDR2 loops are ENHRY and SYGVKD. The CDR3 runs 14 residues from the cysteine to the phenylalanine. Left in the record is the CDR3 DNA by itself, 42 bases read in frame from the first base. Recombination joined TRBV10-3 with TRBJ1-4, with 9 bases aligning to TRBD1. The sample comprised peripheral blood. This receptor was identified in a human donor in a cohort sampled during active COVID-19. The CDR3 has the sequence CAIRGQGHNEKLFF. Here is the DNA: TGTGCCATCAGGGGACAGGGCCACAATGAAAAACTGTTTTTT.